This T cell receptor (beta chain) was found in a study of blood T cell repertoires in COVID-19. On the study more broadly: PBMCs, B-cell-depleted T cells, or T cells were the source of the cDNA or gDNA that made up the material.

Per the authors' pipeline: From reference gene primer amplification, estimates of nucleated cell counts were derived. The data were produced by immunoSEQ multiplex PCR, yet TCRdb's version contains in-frame clones alone and is incomplete. Clone size and V and J calls were adopted from that table, with D and trimming inferred from the DNA. This table holds 400,000 to 450,000 clones, roughly 90% found once. Trimming shortened V by 6 bases and J by 6 bases, and 18 bases separated the two germline ends. Germline V gene lookup returns CDR1 MNHEY and CDR2 SVGAGI. The CDR3 is made up of 15 amino acids. This clone showed up just a few times.

Sequenced material: peripheral blood. The TCR originated in a woman aged 30 to 39 with active or convalescent COVID-19. The chain couples TRBV6-5 to TRBJ1-5; possibly TRBD1 for D (5 bases). This chain's CDR3 is CASRVTAFGGQPQHF. The DNA for the CDR3 is TGTGCCAGCAGGGTGACAGCGTTTGGCGGTCAGCCCCAGCATTTT.